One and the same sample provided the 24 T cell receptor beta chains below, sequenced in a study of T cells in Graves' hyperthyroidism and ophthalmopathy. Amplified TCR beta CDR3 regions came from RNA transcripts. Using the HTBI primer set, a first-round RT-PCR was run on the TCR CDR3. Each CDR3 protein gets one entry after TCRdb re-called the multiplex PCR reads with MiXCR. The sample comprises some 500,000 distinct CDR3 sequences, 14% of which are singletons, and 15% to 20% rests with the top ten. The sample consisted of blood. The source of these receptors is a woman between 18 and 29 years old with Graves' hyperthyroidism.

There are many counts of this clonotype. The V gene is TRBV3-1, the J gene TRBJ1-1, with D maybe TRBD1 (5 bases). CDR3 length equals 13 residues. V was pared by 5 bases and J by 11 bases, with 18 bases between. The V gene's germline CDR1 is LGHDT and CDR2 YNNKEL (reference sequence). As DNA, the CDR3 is TGTGCCAGCAGCTTCAAGGGGTCGAGATGGGCTTTCTTT. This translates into CASSFKGSRWAFF.

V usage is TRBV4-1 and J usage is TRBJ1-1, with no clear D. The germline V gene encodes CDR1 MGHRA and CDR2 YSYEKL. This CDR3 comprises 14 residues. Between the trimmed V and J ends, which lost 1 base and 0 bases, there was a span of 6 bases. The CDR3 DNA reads TGCGCCAGCAGCCAAGGCGGCGTGAACACTGAAGCTTTCTTT. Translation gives CASSQGGVNTEAFF.

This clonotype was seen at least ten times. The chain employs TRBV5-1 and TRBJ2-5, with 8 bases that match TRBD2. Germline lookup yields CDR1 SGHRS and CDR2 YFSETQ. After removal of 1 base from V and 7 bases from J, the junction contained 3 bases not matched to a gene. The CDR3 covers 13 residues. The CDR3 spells CASSLNGRATQYF. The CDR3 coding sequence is TGCGCCAGCAGCTTGAACGGGAGGGCGACCCAGTACTTC.

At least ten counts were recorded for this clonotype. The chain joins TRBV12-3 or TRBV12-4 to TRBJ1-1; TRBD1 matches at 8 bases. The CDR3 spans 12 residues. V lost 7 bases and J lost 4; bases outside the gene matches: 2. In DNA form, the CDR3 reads TGTGCCAGCACAACAGGGGGCACTGAAGCTTTCTTT. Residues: CASTTGGTEAFF.

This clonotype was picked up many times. In nucleotides, the CDR3 is TGTGCCAGCGCTCGAGTGGTTAACAATGAGCAGTTCTTC. Residues: CASARVVNNEQFF. The genes are TRBV5-6 and TRBJ2-1, with D hard to call. Germline V gene lookup returns CDR1 SGHDT and CDR2 YYEEEE. This CDR3 spans 13 amino acids. Trimming stripped 7 bases from V and 5 bases from J, with 13 bases between.

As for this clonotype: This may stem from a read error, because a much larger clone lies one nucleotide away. Written as DNA, the CDR3 is TGCAGTGCTAGGAGGGGTCCTAGCGGGTGCAGGGAGACCCAGTACTTC. The encoded protein is CSARRGPSGCRETQYF. This chain joins TRBV20-1 and TRBJ2-5, with TRBD2 matching 8 bases. This CDR3 spans 16 amino acids. After removal of 3 bases from V and 5 bases from J, the junction contained 14 bases not matched to a gene. Germline lookup yields CDR1 DFQATT and CDR2 SNEGSKA (reference sequence).

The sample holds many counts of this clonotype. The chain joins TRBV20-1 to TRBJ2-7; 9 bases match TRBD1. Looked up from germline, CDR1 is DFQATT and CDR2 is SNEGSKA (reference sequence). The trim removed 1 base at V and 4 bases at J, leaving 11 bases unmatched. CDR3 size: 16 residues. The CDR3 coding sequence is TGCAGTGCTAGAGCCCCCCGGGACAGGGAGGCTTACGAGCAGTACTTC. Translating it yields CSARAPRDREAYEQYF.

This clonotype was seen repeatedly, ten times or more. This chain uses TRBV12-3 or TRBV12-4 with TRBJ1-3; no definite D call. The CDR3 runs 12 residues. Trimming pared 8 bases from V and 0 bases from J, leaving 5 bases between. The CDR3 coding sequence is TGTGCCAGCTCTATCTCTGGAAACACCATATATTTT. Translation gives CASSISGNTIYF.

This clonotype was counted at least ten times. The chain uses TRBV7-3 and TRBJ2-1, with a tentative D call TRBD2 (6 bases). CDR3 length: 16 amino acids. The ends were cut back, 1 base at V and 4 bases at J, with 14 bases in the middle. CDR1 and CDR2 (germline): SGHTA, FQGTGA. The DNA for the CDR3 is TGTGCCAGCAGCTTAATTTCGCGGGATGCTTACAATGAGCAGTTCTTC. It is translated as CASSLISRDAYNEQFF.

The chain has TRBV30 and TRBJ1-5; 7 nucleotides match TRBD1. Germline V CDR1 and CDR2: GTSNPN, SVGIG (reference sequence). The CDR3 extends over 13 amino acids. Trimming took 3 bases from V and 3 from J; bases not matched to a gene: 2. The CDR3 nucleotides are TGTGCCTGGAGGGGACAGCTCAATCAGCCCCAGCATTTT. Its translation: CAWRGQLNQPQHF.

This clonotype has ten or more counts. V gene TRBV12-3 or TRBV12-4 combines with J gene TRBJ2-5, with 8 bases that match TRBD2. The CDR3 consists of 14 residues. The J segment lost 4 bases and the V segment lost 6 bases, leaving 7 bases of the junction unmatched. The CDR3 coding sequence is TGTGCCAGCAGGGGACTAGAGGGTGGAGAGACCCAGTACTTC. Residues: CASRGLEGGETQYF.

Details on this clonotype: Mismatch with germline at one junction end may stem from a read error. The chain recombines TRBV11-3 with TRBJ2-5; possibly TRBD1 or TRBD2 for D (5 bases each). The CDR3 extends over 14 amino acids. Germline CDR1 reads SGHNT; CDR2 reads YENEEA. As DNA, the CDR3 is TGTGCCAGCACTCTAATTAGGGACGGAGAGACCCAGTGCTTC. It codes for CASTLIRDGETQCF.

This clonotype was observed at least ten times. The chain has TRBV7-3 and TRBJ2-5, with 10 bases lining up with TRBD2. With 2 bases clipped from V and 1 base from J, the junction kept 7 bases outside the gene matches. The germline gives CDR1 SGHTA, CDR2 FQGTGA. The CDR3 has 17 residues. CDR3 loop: CASSLQPGLASQETQYF. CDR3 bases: TGTGCCAGCAGCTTACAACCGGGACTAGCGTCCCAAGAGACCCAGTACTTC.

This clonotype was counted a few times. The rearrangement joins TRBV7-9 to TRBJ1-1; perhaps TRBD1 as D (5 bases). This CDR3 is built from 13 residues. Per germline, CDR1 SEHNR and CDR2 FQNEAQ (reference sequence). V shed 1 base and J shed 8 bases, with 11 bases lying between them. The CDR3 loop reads CASSLDGGGEAFF. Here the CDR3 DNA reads TGTGCCAGCAGCTTAGATGGCGGGGGGGAAGCTTTCTTT.

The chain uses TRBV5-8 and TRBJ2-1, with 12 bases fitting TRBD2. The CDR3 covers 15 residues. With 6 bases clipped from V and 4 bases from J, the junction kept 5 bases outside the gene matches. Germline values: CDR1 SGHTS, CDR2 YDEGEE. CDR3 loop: CASIPLAGGYNEQFF. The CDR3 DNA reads TGTGCCAGCATACCCCTAGCGGGAGGGTACAATGAGCAGTTCTTC.

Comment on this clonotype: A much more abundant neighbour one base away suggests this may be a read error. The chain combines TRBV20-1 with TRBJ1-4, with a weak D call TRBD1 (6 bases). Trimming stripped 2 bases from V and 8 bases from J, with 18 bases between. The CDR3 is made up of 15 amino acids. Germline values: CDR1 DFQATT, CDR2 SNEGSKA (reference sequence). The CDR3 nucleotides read TGCAGTGCTAGATCCACGACAGGCTCCGAGGAAAAACTGTTTTTT. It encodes CSARSTTGSEEKLFF.

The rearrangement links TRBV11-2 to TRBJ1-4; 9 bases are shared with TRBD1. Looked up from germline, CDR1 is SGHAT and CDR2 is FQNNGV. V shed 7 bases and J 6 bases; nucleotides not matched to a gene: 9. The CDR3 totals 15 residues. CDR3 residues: CASILGDRDYEKLFF. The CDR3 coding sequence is TGTGCCAGCATCTTGGGGGACAGGGATTATGAAAAACTGTTTTTT.

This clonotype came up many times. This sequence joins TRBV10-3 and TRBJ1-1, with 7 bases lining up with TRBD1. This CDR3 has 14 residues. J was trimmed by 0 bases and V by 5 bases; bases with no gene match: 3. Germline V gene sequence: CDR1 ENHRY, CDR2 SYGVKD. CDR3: CAISTGAMNTEAFF. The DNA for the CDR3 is TGTGCCATCAGTACAGGGGCTATGAACACTGAAGCTTTCTTT.

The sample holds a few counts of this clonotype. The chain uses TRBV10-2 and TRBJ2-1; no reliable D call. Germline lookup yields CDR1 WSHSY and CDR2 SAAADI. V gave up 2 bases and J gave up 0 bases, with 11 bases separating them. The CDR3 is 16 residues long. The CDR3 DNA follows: TGCGCCAGCAGTGAGGCCCGGACGAGCTCCTACAATGAGCAGTTCTTC. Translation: CASSEARTSSYNEQFF.

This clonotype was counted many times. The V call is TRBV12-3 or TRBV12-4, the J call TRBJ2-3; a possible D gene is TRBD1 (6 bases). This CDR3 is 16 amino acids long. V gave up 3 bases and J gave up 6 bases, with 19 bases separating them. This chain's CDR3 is CASSLGNRELADTQYF. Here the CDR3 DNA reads TGTGCCAGCAGTTTGGGTAACAGGGAATTGGCGGATACGCAGTATTTT.

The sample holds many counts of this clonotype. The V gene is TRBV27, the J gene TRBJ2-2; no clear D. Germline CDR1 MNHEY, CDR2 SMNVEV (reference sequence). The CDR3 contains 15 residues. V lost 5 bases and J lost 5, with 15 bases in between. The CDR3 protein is CASSPGPLRTGELFF. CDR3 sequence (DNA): TGTGCCAGCAGTCCCGGGCCTTTGAGGACCGGGGAGCTGTTTTTT.

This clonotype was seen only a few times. The CDR3 sequence is CASSLGRQGDAKNIQYF. CDR3 sequence (DNA): TGCGCCAGCAGCTTGGGTCGACAGGGGGATGCCAAAAACATTCAGTACTTC. The chain couples TRBV5-1 to TRBJ2-4; 9 positions match TRBD1. Trimming at V came to 0 bases and at J to 1 base, leaving 5 bases not matched to a gene. Germline V gene data show CDR1 as SGHRS and CDR2 as YFSETQ. CDR3 length equals 17 residues.

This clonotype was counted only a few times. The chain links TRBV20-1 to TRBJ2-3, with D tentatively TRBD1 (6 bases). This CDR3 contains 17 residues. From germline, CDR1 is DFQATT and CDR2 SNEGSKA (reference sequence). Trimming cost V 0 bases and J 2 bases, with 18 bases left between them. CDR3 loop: CSARDGRQGMYTDTQYF. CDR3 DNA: TGCAGTGCTAGAGATGGGCGGCAGGGGATGTACACAGATACGCAGTATTTT.

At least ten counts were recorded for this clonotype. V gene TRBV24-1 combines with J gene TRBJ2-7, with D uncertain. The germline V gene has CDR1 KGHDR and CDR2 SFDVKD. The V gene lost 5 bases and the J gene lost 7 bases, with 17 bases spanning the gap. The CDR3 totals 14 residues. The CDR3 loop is CATSASHISDEQYF. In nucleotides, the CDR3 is TGTGCCACCAGTGCAAGTCACATTTCGGATGAGCAGTACTTC.